This T cell receptor (beta chain) was observed in a study of shared clonotypes between healthy human individuals. Whole-study results and caveats: Non-shared clonotypes were found to have lower generation probabilities than the clonotypes that were shared by all four of the sorted-subset donors. Four donors showed sharing of approximately 5% of naive CD4 clonotypes.

In regard to this clone: Its cognate antigen is unknown.

Only in-frame clones appear in the TCRdb table, and some are missing; sequencing was by immunoSEQ multiplex PCR. The sample has under 350,000 clones; about nine tenths are singletons. Sequenced material: memory CD8+ T cells sorted from blood. Subset noted: CD45RO+ cells pooled with CCR7-negative TemRA cells. The receptor's source is a man in his late teens or twenties in good health.

CDR3 region: CAISDRDRAGPYEQYF. CDR3 in DNA: TGTGCCATCAGTGACCGCGACAGGGCAGGCCCCTACGAGCAGTACTTC. This sequence joins TRBV10-3 and TRBJ2-7; TRBD1 matches 7 bases. Germline V gives CDR1 ENHRY, CDR2 SYGVKD. The V and J ends lost 3 bases and 2 bases, in that order; junction bases with no gene match: 10. This CDR3 contains 16 residues.